This T cell receptor (beta chain) originates from a study of PD-L1 blockade in urothelial cancer. Germline CDR1 GTSNPN, CDR2 SVGIG (reference sequence). The length of the CDR3 is 10 residues. Assay: immunoSEQ multiplex PCR; the TCRdb copy retains only in-frame clones and omits some. The sample holds 130,000 or so clones, around 84% seen once. Time point here: pretreatment peripheral blood. V usage is TRBV30 and J usage is TRBJ1-4; no clear D. The material was PBMCs, obtained around atezolizumab (anti-PD-L1) treatment. The sequence was collected from a man aged 50-59 years with urothelial cancer. CDR3 protein: CAAGYEKLFF. The CDR3 nucleotides are TGTGCTGCAGGTTACGAAAAACTGTTTTTT.